A single sample gave rise to the 7 T cell receptor beta chains below, sequenced in a study of blood T cell repertoires in COVID-19. Clones were read by immunoSEQ multiplex PCR, and TCRdb kept only the in-frame ones, dropping some. The sample lists about 78,000 clones, around four fifths occurring once. The sample taken for sequencing was peripheral blood. All receptors derive from a human donor in a cohort sampled during active COVID-19.

CDR3 in amino acids: CASSGGLAGAPSYNEQFF. CDR3 DNA sequence: TGCGCCAGCAGCGGTGGACTAGCGGGGGCCCCCTCCTACAATGAGCAGTTCTTC. The V and J genes are TRBV5-1 and TRBJ2-1, with TRBD2 matching over 13 bases. Germline assignment: CDR1 SGHRS and CDR2 YFSETQ. This CDR3 has 18 residues. Losses at the gene ends were 4 bases for V and 0 bases for J; bases not matched to a gene: 7. The full variable domain, rest sourced from reference TRBV5-1 and TRBJ2-1, is KAGVTQTPRYLIKTRGQQVTLSCSPISGHRSVSWYQQTPGQGLQFLFEYFSETQRNKGNFPGRFSGRQFSNSRSEMNVSTLELGDSALYLCASSGGLAGAPSYNEQFFGPGTRLTVL.

The chain has TRBV5-1 and TRBJ2-7; 8 nucleotides align to TRBD1. The germline V gene encodes CDR1 SGHRS and CDR2 YFSETQ. CDR3 length: 15 amino acids. V shed 4 bases, J shed 2 bases, and the junction held 8 bases outside the gene matches. CDR3: CASSTGQGNPYEQYF. The CDR3 nucleotides read TGCGCCAGCAGCACCGGACAGGGTAACCCCTACGAGCAGTACTTC.

J is TRBJ2-5 and V is TRBV4-1, with 15 bases fitting TRBD2. From germline, CDR1 is MGHRA and CDR2 YSYEKL. CDR3 size: 17 residues. Unmatched junction bases numbered 4, after V lost 3 bases and J lost 2 bases. CDR3 in amino acids: CASSQPGLAGGQETQYF. DNA for the CDR3: TGCGCCAGCAGCCAGCCCGGACTAGCGGGGGGGCAAGAGACCCAGTACTTC.

This rearrangement joins TRBV11-3 to TRBJ1-1; D gene uncertain. Germline-derived CDR1 and CDR2 are SGHNT and YENEEA. CDR3 length equals 15 residues. Trimming took off 5 bases at V and 0 bases at J, with 13 bases between the two ends. The CDR3 here is CASSANDRMNTEAFF. DNA for the CDR3: TGTGCCAGCAGCGCAAACGATAGAATGAACACTGAAGCTTTCTTT.

The chain joins TRBV12-3 or TRBV12-4 to TRBJ2-1, with D possibly being TRBD1 (6 bases). V lost 6 bases and J lost 7, with 10 bases in between. This CDR3 comprises 12 residues. In DNA, the CDR3 is TGTGCCAGCAGGGATGGACAGAATGAGCAGTTCTTC. This codes for CASRDGQNEQFF.

The chain has TRBV27 and TRBJ1-4; no definite D call. The CDR3 is made up of 15 amino acids. The V end was cut by 4 bases, the J end by 8 bases, with 17 bases between. Per germline, CDR1 MNHEY and CDR2 SMNVEV (reference sequence). The CDR3 DNA is TGTGCCAGCAGTTCCCTCGGGTCTGCTGGGGAAAAACTGTTTTTT. Protein sequence: CASSSLGSAGEKLFF.

The CDR3 DNA reads as TGCGCCAGCAGCTTGGGAAAAACCTGGGGGACAGGGGCCGCGCAGTCCCTGAGTTCACCCCTCCACTTT. As protein: CASSLGKTWGTGAAQSLSSPLHF. The chain couples TRBV5-1 to TRBJ1-6; TRBD1 aligns across 10 bases. V dropped 0 bases and J dropped 9; count of bases not matched to a gene: 27. Germline assignment: CDR1 SGHRS and CDR2 YFSETQ. The CDR3 is 23 amino acids.